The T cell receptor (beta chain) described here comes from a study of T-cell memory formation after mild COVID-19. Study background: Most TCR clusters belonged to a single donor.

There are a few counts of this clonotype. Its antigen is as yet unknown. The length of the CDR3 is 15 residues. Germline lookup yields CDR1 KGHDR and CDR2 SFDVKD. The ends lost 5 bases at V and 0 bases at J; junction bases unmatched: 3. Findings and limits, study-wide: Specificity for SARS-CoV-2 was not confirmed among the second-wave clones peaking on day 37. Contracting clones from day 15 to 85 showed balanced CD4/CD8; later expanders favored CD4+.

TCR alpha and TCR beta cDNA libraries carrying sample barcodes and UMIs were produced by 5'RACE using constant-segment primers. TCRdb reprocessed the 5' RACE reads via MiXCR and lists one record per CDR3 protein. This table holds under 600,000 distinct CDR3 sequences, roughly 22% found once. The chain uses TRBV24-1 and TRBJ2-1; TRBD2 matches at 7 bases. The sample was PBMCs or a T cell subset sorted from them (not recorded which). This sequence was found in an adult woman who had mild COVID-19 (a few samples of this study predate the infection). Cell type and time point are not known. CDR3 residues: CATSGGGSSYNEQFF. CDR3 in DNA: TGTGCCACCAGTGGGGGGGGGAGCTCCTACAATGAGCAGTTCTTC.